The 4 T cell receptor beta chains below all came from one sample that was sequenced in a study of blood T cell repertoires in COVID-19. Some clones are missing from TCRdb's copy, which holds only in-frame ones; the method was immunoSEQ multiplex PCR. The sample records approximately 490,000 clones, 87% being singletons. The specimen was PBMCs or T cells enriched from blood (not recorded which). These receptor sequences come from a woman under 30 who had recovered from COVID-19.

The chain couples TRBV4-1 to TRBJ2-1; maybe TRBD2 (5 bases). Germline V gene lookup returns CDR1 MGHRA and CDR2 YSYEKL. The CDR3 has 13 amino acids. The V and J ends lost 3 bases and 5 bases respectively, with 8 bases between them. The chain's CDR3 is CASSHGLDNEQFF. DNA of the CDR3: TGCGCCAGCAGCCACGGACTCGACAATGAGCAGTTCTTC.

The chain combines TRBV19 with TRBJ2-1; tentatively, D is TRBD1 (5 bases). The germline V gene has CDR1 LNHDA and CDR2 SQIVND (reference sequence). The CDR3 length is 15 residues. V lost 7 bases and J 2 bases, leaving 15 bases between the germline ends. The CDR3 nucleotides read TGTGCCAGTATCAAAGGTGACAGTCCCTACAATGAGCAGTTCTTC. It translates to CASIKGDSPYNEQFF.

The V and J genes are TRBV5-1 and TRBJ2-3; the match to TRBD1 covers 9 bases. The trim removed 5 bases at V and 0 bases at J, leaving 7 bases unmatched. The CDR3 runs 16 residues. The germline gives CDR1 SGHRS, CDR2 YFSETQ. CDR3: CASRLIQGASTDTQYF. The CDR3, as DNA: TGCGCCAGCAGATTGATACAGGGGGCGAGCACAGATACGCAGTATTTT.

J is TRBJ2-6 and V is TRBV5-1; the match to TRBD1 covers 7 bases. Germline V gene sequence: CDR1 SGHRS, CDR2 YFSETQ. The junction had 2 bases not matched to a gene; V was cut back by 3 bases and J by 2 bases. The CDR3 covers 15 residues. The chain's CDR3 is CASSSQGAGANVLTF. CDR3 nucleotides: TGCGCCAGCAGCTCTCAGGGGGCTGGGGCCAACGTCCTGACTTTC.